The TCR beta chain under discussion was sequenced for a study of CD8 T cells in Susac syndrome. Findings of the study overall: The study's TCR sequencing and HLA analysis drew on a certain number of individuals. That number was acknowledged as relatively small.

It was with random hexamers that about 0.45 to 1 ug RNA was reverse transcribed. The CDR3 of TCR beta was amplified by immunoSEQ multiplex PCR across 54 Vbeta and 13 Jbeta. TCRdb redid the calling of the immunoSEQ multiplex PCR reads with MiXCR, one entry per CDR3 protein. The sample holds more than 55,000 distinct CDR3 sequences, just under 95% seen once. The controls were healthy donors who were matched for age and sex. V was pared by 2 bases and J by 1 base, with 5 bases between. The CDR3 is made up of 13 amino acids. For this clonotype: Its antigen remains unidentified.

The chain is built from TRBV23-1 and TRBJ1-1; D is unclear. TRBV23-1 is an open reading frame whose function is uncertain. This clonotype was sampled from a human donor in good health. Material: CD8+ T cells from PBMCs. The CDR3 nucleotides read TGCGCCAGCAGTCAACCCGCGAACACTGAAGCTTTCTTT. This translates into CASSQPANTEAFF.